This is a list of T cell receptor beta chains from one sample in a study of T cell changes during pregnancy in multiple sclerosis. Profiled with immunoSEQ multiplex PCR; TCRdb holds only in-frame clones, not every one. Altogether around 40,000 clones are present, approximately 90% being singletons, with the ten largest covering approximately 0.37%. The sequencing here drew on CD4+ T cells from peripheral blood mononuclear cells, taken in the second trimester of pregnancy. These receptors came from a female donor with multiple sclerosis, enrolled in a pregnancy study. Both conserved end residues are part of each CDR3. Fields, in order: clone size, J gene, D gene, V gene, CDR3 DNA, CDR3 protein. A D gene is named only where the DNA matches it firmly. Size values are once, few and many counts, or a class for expanded clones, and some rows have none.

>-|TRBJ1-2|TRBD1|TRBV4-3
TGCGCCAGCAGCCAAGATCGACAGGGGCAGGGGTGGGCCTATGGCTACACCTTC
CASSQDRQGQGWAYGYTF
>-|TRBJ2-7|TRBD1|TRBV6-5
TGTGCCAGCAGTTCCTGGTATCGACAGGGGACCTACGAGCAGTACTTC
CASSSWYRQGTYEQYF
>-|TRBJ2-5|-|TRBV2
TGTGCCAGCAGTGTGGAGAGGAAGACCCAGTACTTC
CASSVERKTQYF
>-|TRBJ2-1|TRBD2|TRBV4-1
TGCGCCAGCAGCCGGACTAGCGGGAGGGATGAGCAGTTCTTC
CASSRTSGRDEQFF
>-|TRBJ1-1|-|TRBV7-9
TGTGCCAGCAGCTCGACCACAGGGAGTGAAGCTTTCTTT
CASSSTTGSEAFF
>once|TRBJ2-7|TRBD2|TRBV30
TGTGCCTGGAGTCTCTACACACCGGGACTAGCGGGAGGGGGATTCTACGAGCAGTACTTC
CAWSLYTPGLAGGGFYEQYF
>-|TRBJ1-5|-|TRBV18
TGTGCCAGCTCATCCCATCTGGGGGGTACTCAGCCCCAGCATTTT
CASSSHLGGTQPQHF
>-|TRBJ2-1|TRBD1|TRBV27
TGTGCCAGCAGTTCGGACAGGGGGGGGGATGAGCAGTTCTTC
CASSSDRGGDEQFF
>-|TRBJ2-2|TRBD1|TRBV7-3
TGTGCCAGCAGCTTAATGGGACAGGGTGGAACCGGGGAGCTGTTTTTT
CASSLMGQGGTGELFF
>-|TRBJ2-1|-|TRBV27
TGTGCCAGCAGTTTAGACCCGGGTAACTACAATGAGCAGTTCTTC
CASSLDPGNYNEQFF
>-|TRBJ2-1|TRBD1|TRBV6-6
TGTGCCAGCAGTTACCGGGACAGGCGAGACAATGAGCAGTTCTTC
CASSYRDRRDNEQFF
>-|TRBJ1-5|-|TRBV19
TGTGCCAGTAGTTTAACAGGCATTCAGCCCCAGCATTTT
CASSLTGIQPQHF
>-|TRBJ2-5|-|TRBV11-2
TGTGCCAGCAGCCAGGGGCCAGGGGGGGAGACCCAGTACTTC
CASSQGPGGETQYF
>-|TRBJ1-4|-|TRBV6-1
TGTGCCACCGACCCCGACAGGCTAAATGAAAAACTGTTTTTT
CATDPDRLNEKLFF
>-|TRBJ2-5|-|TRBV18
TGTGCCAGCTCACCACGCCCGGGGAGGGAGACCCAGTACTTC
CASSPRPGRETQYF
>-|TRBJ2-3|TRBD2|TRBV7-6
TGTGCCAGCAGCCCAAGAACTAGCGGGGGGACAGATACGCAGTATTTT
CASSPRTSGGTDTQYF
>-|TRBJ2-5|-|TRBV5-1
TGCGCCAGCACGGCGGCTTCTCAAGAGACCCAGTACTTC
CASTAASQETQYF
>-|TRBJ2-1|TRBD2|TRBV7-9
TGTGCCAGCAGCTTACTCTTCGGATTGGGGGGGGTCAATGAGCAGTTCTTC
CASSLLFGLGGVNEQFF
>-|TRBJ2-7|-|TRBV7-9
TGTGCCAGCAGCTTCGGGTCCTCGGACGAGCAGTACTTC
CASSFGSSDEQYF
>-|TRBJ2-6|-|TRBV18
TGTGCCAGCACCTTACAGGGTGCCCCTGGGGCCAACGTCCTGACTTTC
CASTLQGAPGANVLTF
>-|TRBJ2-2|-|TRBV5-1
TGCGCCAGCAGCTTGGCGGGTATGACAGGGCGGGGACCCGGGGAGCTGTTTTTT
CASSLAGMTGRGPGELFF
>-|TRBJ2-5|-|TRBV5-4
TGTGCCAGCAGCGTCCGGGACACCGAAGAGACCCAGTACTTC
CASSVRDTEETQYF
>-|TRBJ1-2|TRBD1|TRBV13
TGTGCCAGCAGCATCCCCCCAGGGGGCAAATATGGCTACACCTTC
CASSIPPGGKYGYTF
>-|TRBJ1-5|TRBD1|TRBV30
TGTGCCTGGGCACAGGGGGGAAATCAGCCCCAGCATTTT
CAWAQGGNQPQHF
>-|TRBJ2-7|-|TRBV7-2
TGTGCCAGCAGCCCCGTCCCCGTCTCCTACGAGCAGTACTTC
CASSPVPVSYEQYF
>-|TRBJ1-2|-|TRBV21-1
TGTGCCAGCAGACCGAATAGGGGTGTCAGGGAGGGGAGCTATGGCTACACCTTC
CASRPNRGVREGSYGYTF
>-|TRBJ2-2|TRBD2|TRBV7-7
TGTGCCAGCAGCCCGGGGCTAGCGGGAGTTGGAGCCGGGGAGCTGTTTTTT
CASSPGLAGVGAGELFF
>-|TRBJ1-4|TRBD1|TRBV18
TGTGCCAGCTCACCGGACAGGCTGAATGAAAAACTGTTTTTT
CASSPDRLNEKLFF
>-|TRBJ2-5|-|TRBV7-9
TGTGCCAGCAGCTTGTACAGTTATAGCCAAGAGACCCAGTACTTC
CASSLYSYSQETQYF
>-|TRBJ2-4|TRBD1|TRBV5-5
TGTGCCAGCAGCTTGGCGGCAGGGGGCGTTGTGTACTTC
CASSLAAGGVVYF
>-|TRBJ1-1|-|TRBV7-6
TGTGCCAGCAGCCCTCAGGGCTGGAACACTGAAGCTTTCTTT
CASSPQGWNTEAFF
>-|TRBJ2-3|-|TRBV7-9
TGTGCCAGCAGCCACGCCGCAGGTCCAGATACGCAGTATTTT
CASSHAAGPDTQYF
>-|TRBJ1-4|TRBD1|TRBV18
TGTGCCAGCTCACCAAACACAGGGACAGGGAATGAAAAACTGTTTTTT
CASSPNTGTGNEKLFF